The 20 T cell receptor beta chains in this list originate from one sample, sequenced in a study of blood T cell repertoires in COVID-19. The repertoire was sequenced with immunoSEQ multiplex PCR; TCRdb's copy has only in-frame clones and lacks some. The profile shows 220,000 or so clones, about 82% of them singletons. The sample consisted of PBMCs or T cells enriched from blood (not recorded which). All receptors come from a woman between 50 and 59 years old who had recovered from COVID-19.

The chain is built from TRBV6-5 and TRBJ1-6; TRBD1 matches at 10 bases. Trimming took 4 bases from V and 8 from J; bases not matched to a gene: 5. The CDR3 has 15 residues. Germline CDR1 and CDR2: MNHEY and SVGAGI. CDR3: CASSSDRGRDSPLHF. The CDR3 region has the DNA TGTGCCAGCAGTTCAGACAGGGGGCGCGATTCACCCCTCCACTTT.

This chain links TRBV2 with TRBJ2-3; a weak D match, TRBD2 (6 bases). Per germline, CDR1 SNHLY and CDR2 FYNNEI. This CDR3 has 15 amino acids. V was shortened by 5 bases and J by 0 bases, with 12 bases between the two germline ends. DNA of the CDR3: TGTGCCAGCAGTCCGGGACTTCGTAGCACAGATACGCAGTATTTT. Amino acid sequence: CASSPGLRSTDTQYF.

The chain has TRBV4-1 and TRBJ1-2; no clear D gene. Looked up from germline, CDR1 is MGHRA and CDR2 is YSYEKL. Trimming removed 1 base at V and 9 bases at J, with 12 bases between. This CDR3 is built from 13 residues. CDR3 amino acids: CASSQAPLDRYTF. The CDR3 DNA is TGCGCCAGCAGCCAAGCACCGCTAGACCGCTACACCTTC.

V usage is TRBV4-1 and J usage is TRBJ1-1; 7 nucleotides align to TRBD1. The CDR3 has 17 amino acids. V gave up 0 bases and J gave up 7 bases; unmatched junction bases: 14. CDR1 is MGHRA, CDR2 YSYEKL, per germline. The CDR3 sequence: CASSQDMQTGSFGEAFF. For the CDR3, the DNA is TGCGCCAGCAGCCAAGATATGCAGACAGGGTCGTTTGGTGAAGCTTTCTTT.

The chain has TRBV20-1 and TRBJ1-1; TRBD1 is a possible D gene (5 bases). In germline, CDR1 is DFQATT, CDR2 SNEGSKA (reference sequence). The CDR3 runs 13 residues. Trimming removed 3 bases at V and 0 bases at J, with 8 bases between. CDR3 nucleotide sequence: TGCAGTGCTAGTGCCAGGGTGAACACTGAAGCTTTCTTT. Translating gives CSASARVNTEAFF.

This sequence joins TRBV7-2 and TRBJ1-2; 9 nucleotides match TRBD1. Germline CDR1 reads SGHTA; CDR2 reads FQGNSA. The V segment lost 4 bases and the J segment 6 bases; nucleotides outside the gene matches: 12. This CDR3 spans 16 amino acids. The CDR3 reads CASSSSSGTGKNGYTF. CDR3 bases: TGTGCCAGCAGCTCCTCCTCCGGGACAGGGAAAAATGGCTACACCTTC. The full variable domain, in which reference TRBV7-2 and TRBJ1-2 provide the parts outside the CDR3, is GAGVSQSPSNKVTEKGKDVELRCDPISGHTALYWYRQSLGQGLEFLIYFQGNSAPDKSGLPSDRFSAERTGGSVSTLTIQRTQQEDSAVYLCASSSSSGTGKNGYTFGSGTRLTVV.

The V and J genes are TRBV29-1 and TRBJ2-5; D is unresolved. This CDR3 region has 13 residues. Trimming removed 7 bases from V and 5 bases from J, with 17 bases in between. The V gene's germline CDR1 is SQVTM and CDR2 ANQGSEA. The CDR3 region is CSARPTSQETQYF. The CDR3 coding sequence is TGCAGCGCCCGTCCCACCTCCCAGGAGACCCAGTACTTC.

The genes are TRBV30 and TRBJ1-4; 8 bases align to TRBD1. Trimming took 7 bases from V and 0 from J; bases not matched to a gene: 4. The V gene's germline CDR1 is GTSNPN and CDR2 SVGIG (reference sequence). The CDR3 is made up of 14 amino acids. The DNA for the CDR3 is TGTGCCTCGGACAGGGCACCAACTAATGAAAAACTGTTTTTT. It codes for CASDRAPTNEKLFF.

This chain links TRBV14 with TRBJ2-7; 8 nucleotides match TRBD2. With 1 base clipped from V and 4 bases from J, the junction kept 9 bases outside the gene matches. This CDR3 region has 16 residues. CDR1 is SGHDN and CDR2 is FVKESK in the germline V gene. The CDR3 spells CASSQGMVAGPYEQYF. CDR3 DNA: TGTGCCAGCAGCCAAGGAATGGTAGCGGGGCCATACGAGCAGTACTTC.

This clone was counted a single time. This chain connects TRBV24-1 to TRBJ2-5; 8 positions agree with TRBD1. Per the germline V gene, CDR1 is KGHDR and CDR2 is SFDVKD. The length of the CDR3 is 16 residues. V shed 3 bases, J shed 5 bases, and the junction held 10 bases outside the gene matches. For the CDR3, the DNA is TGTGCCACCAGTGATCCCCGACAGGGGCTTGGGGAGACCCAGTACTTC. It translates to CATSDPRQGLGETQYF.

The chain employs TRBV13 and TRBJ1-2; 8 nucleotides agree with TRBD1. Germline CDR1 and CDR2: PRHDT and FYEKMQ (reference sequence). The V and J ends lost 5 bases and 7 bases, in that order; junction bases with no gene match: 9. The CDR3 has 14 amino acids. CDR3 protein: CASSRGQGGSGYTF. CDR3 in DNA: TGTGCCAGCAGCCGTGGACAGGGCGGAAGTGGCTACACCTTC.

The chain joins TRBV27 to TRBJ1-4, with 9 bases aligning to TRBD1. The CDR3 has 14 residues. The germline gives CDR1 MNHEY, CDR2 SMNVEV (reference sequence). The trim removed 3 bases at V and 8 bases at J, leaving 4 bases unmatched. CDR3 region: CASSLTGGWEKLFF. The CDR3 DNA is TGTGCCAGCAGTTTGACAGGGGGTTGGGAAAAACTGTTTTTT.

This clone was counted once. The V call is TRBV28, the J call TRBJ1-4, with a weak D call TRBD1 (6 bases). The germline V and J ends were trimmed by 7 bases and 4 bases, with 13 bases remaining between them. The CDR3 totals 14 residues. The germline gives CDR1 MDHEN, CDR2 SYDVKM. CDR3 DNA: TGTGCCAGCAACACAGGGTCTGGTAATGAAAAACTGTTTTTT. Residues: CASNTGSGNEKLFF.

The chain couples TRBV4-3 to TRBJ1-1; 9 bases align to TRBD1. The V gene end was trimmed by 0 bases and the J gene end by 6 bases; junction bases not matched to a gene: 8. This CDR3 is 16 amino acids long. CDR1 is LGHNA and CDR2 is YSLEER in the germline V gene. This CDR3 reads CASSQERPGQGAEAFF. In DNA, the CDR3 is TGCGCCAGCAGCCAAGAGCGTCCGGGACAGGGTGCTGAAGCTTTCTTT.

V gene TRBV28 combines with J gene TRBJ2-7; 7 bases map to TRBD1. This CDR3 has 15 residues. Germline CDR1 MDHEN, CDR2 SYDVKM. The J segment lost 2 bases and the V segment lost 6 bases, leaving 10 bases of the junction unmatched. The CDR3: CASRILTGQPYEQYF. CDR3 nucleotide sequence: TGTGCCAGCAGGATACTGACGGGACAGCCCTACGAGCAGTACTTC.

The V gene is TRBV7-9, the J gene TRBJ1-4; 11 bases are a match to TRBD1. V shed 5 bases, J shed 8 bases, and the junction held 7 bases outside the gene matches. The CDR3 totals 15 residues. Germline V gene data show CDR1 as SEHNR and CDR2 as FQNEAQ (reference sequence). DNA of the CDR3: TGTGCCAGCAGCCCAGGACAGGGGGCGCGCGAAAAACTGTTTTTT. Protein product: CASSPGQGAREKLFF.

The chain uses TRBV29-1 and TRBJ1-2; tentative D call: TRBD1 (5 bases). Germline CDR1 SQVTM, CDR2 ANQGSEA. The CDR3 spans 10 residues. The V end lost 3 bases, the J end lost 6 bases, and 5 bases lay between the germline ends. CDR3 DNA: TGCAGCGTTGACAGGGATGGCTACACCTTC. Protein: CSVDRDGYTF. Variable domain in full (rest from reference TRBV29-1 and TRBJ1-2): SAVISQKPSRDICQRGTSLTIQCQVDSQVTMMFWYRQQPGQSLTLIATANQGSEATYESGFVIDKFPISRPNLTFSTLTVSNMSPEDSSIYLCSVDRDGYTFGSGTRLTVV.

The chain employs TRBV29-1 and TRBJ1-3; D is possibly TRBD1 (6 bases). The germline CDR1 and CDR2 sequences are SQVTM and ANQGSEA. The CDR3 extends over 13 amino acids. The V and J ends lost 7 bases and 7 bases respectively, with 17 bases between them. This CDR3 reads CSAERSGANTIYF. As DNA, the CDR3 is TGCAGCGCCGAGAGGTCAGGGGCCAACACCATATATTTT.

The V and J genes are TRBV5-5 and TRBJ1-1, with D possibly matching TRBD1 (6 bases). Germline V gene data show CDR1 as SGHKS and CDR2 as YYEKEE (reference sequence). V lost 6 bases and J 3 bases, leaving 21 bases between the germline ends. This CDR3 spans 16 amino acids. The CDR3 nucleotides read TGTGCCAGCACCCGCCCCGTAGGGGGGGTTGACACTGAAGCTTTCTTT. Translation: CASTRPVGGVDTEAFF.

The rearrangement links TRBV12-3 or TRBV12-4 to TRBJ1-5; D not certain. V was pared by 3 bases and J by 13 bases, with 16 bases between. The CDR3 loop spans 13 amino acids. The CDR3 is CASSLAERGLQHF. CDR3 coding DNA: TGTGCCAGCAGTTTGGCGGAGCGGGGTCTGCAGCATTTT.